One T cell receptor beta chain is described in this entry. No antigen is known for it. A unique molecular identifier was carried by every single TCR cDNA molecule. Each CDR3 protein is one row after TCRdb ran MiXCR on the 5' RACE reads. In the table there are some 10,000 distinct CDR3 sequences, approximately 8.6% of which are singletons. This sample was included in a study of spatial heterogeneity in lung cancer. General study findings and limits: More often at tumor resection than at routine follow-up, ubiquitous expanded tumor TCRs were detected in the blood.

The time point: sample taken at primary tumor resection. Tumor, nontumor lung or frozen PBMC supplied whole RNA, sequenced without sorting. Untreated early-stage non-small cell lung cancer patients, 70 to 85 in total, were the donors. Germline assignment: CDR1 SQVTM and CDR2 ANQGSEA. Trimming shortened V by 5 bases and J by 2 bases, and 31 bases separated the two germline ends. This CDR3 region has 20 residues. The material was PBMCs, obtained at surgery. This sequence originates from a male donor with early-stage non-small cell lung cancer. The chain employs TRBV29-1 and TRBJ2-1; D possibly corresponds to TRBD2 (6 bases). The CDR3 nucleotides read TGCAGCGTTACGAAGGGTGTTAAGGTTACCGGACTACCAACCTACAATGAGCAGTTCTTC. This codes for CSVTKGVKVTGLPTYNEQFF.